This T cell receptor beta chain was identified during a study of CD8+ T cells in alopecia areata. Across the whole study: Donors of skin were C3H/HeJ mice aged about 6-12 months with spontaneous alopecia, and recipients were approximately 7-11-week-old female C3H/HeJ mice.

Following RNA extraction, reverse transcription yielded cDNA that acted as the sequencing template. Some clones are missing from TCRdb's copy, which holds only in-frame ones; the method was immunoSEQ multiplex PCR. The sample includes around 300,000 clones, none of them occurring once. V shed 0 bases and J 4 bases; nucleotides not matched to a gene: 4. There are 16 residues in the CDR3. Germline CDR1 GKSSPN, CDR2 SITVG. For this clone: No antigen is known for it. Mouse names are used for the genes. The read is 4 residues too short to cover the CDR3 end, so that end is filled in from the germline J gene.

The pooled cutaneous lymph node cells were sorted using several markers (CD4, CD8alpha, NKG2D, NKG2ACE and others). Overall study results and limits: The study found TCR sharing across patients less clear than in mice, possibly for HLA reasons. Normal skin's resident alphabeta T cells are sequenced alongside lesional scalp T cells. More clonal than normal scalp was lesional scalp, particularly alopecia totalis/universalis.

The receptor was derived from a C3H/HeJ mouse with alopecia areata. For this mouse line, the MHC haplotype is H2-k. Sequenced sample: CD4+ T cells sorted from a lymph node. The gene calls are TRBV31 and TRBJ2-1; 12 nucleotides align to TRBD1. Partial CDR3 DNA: TGTGCCTGGAGTCTAGGGGGACAGGGGGCGTATGCT. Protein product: CAWSLGGQGAYA. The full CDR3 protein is CAWSLGGQGAYAEQFF. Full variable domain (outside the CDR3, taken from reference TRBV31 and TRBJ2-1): AQTIHQWPVAEIKAVGSPLSLGCTIKGKSSPNLYWYWQATGGTLQQLFYSITVGQVESVVQLNLSASRPKDDQFILSTEKLLLSHSGFYLCAWSLGGQGAYAEQFFGPGTRLTVL.